This passage covers 16 T cell receptor beta chains from one sample sequenced in a study of OX40 agonist ivuxolimab in advanced cancers. Library prep was done by the immunoSEQ multiplex PCR assay. TCRdb carries this immuneACCESS record with in-frame sequences only. Its versions omit some clonotypes, under half of them owing to an unresolved V gene in the studies checked, with the rest unexplained. For this sample the table gives 75,000 to 100,000 clones, of which approximately 84% were detected only once. The top ten constitute roughly 2.7% of the sample. The material was CD4+ or CD8+ T cells sorted from blood, obtained in a trial of the OX40 agonist ivuxolimab. These receptor sequences come from an adult with an advanced solid tumor such as melanoma, head and neck, liver or kidney cancer.

The J gene is TRBJ2-3, the V gene TRBV5-4; no reliable D call. CDR1 and CDR2 from the germline V gene are SGHNT and YYREEE (reference sequence). The V gene lost 3 bases and the J gene lost 5 bases, with 7 bases spanning the gap. This CDR3 is built from 12 residues. CDR3 region: CASSSPGDTQYF. In nucleotides, the CDR3 is TGTGCCAGCAGCTCCCCCGGAGATACGCAGTATTTT.

The chain recombines TRBV4-2 with TRBJ2-3; 11 nucleotides align to TRBD2. The V gene's germline CDR1 is LGHNA and CDR2 YNFKEQ. V trimming: 3 bases; J trimming: 2 bases; junction bases outside the gene matches: 4. There are 16 residues in the CDR3. For the CDR3, the DNA is TGTGCCAGCAGCCAGATTAGCGGGGGGGACACAGATACGCAGTATTTT. This codes for CASSQISGGDTDTQYF.

The gene calls are TRBV10-3 and TRBJ2-7, with D tentatively TRBD1 (6 bases). V was shortened by 6 bases and J by 7 bases, with 16 bases between the two germline ends. This CDR3 region has 13 residues. Germline CDR1 is ENHRY and CDR2 is SYGVKD. CDR3: CAISKDSMEEQYV. CDR3 bases: TGTGCCATCAGCAAGGACAGTATGGAGGAGCAGTACGTC.

The rearrangement joins TRBV2 to TRBJ1-1, with 9 bases that match TRBD1. CDR1 and CDR2 from the germline V gene are SNHLY and FYNNEI. Germline trimming cut 6 bases from V and 4 bases from J; bases unmatched to any gene: 3. This CDR3 comprises 13 residues. The CDR3 region is CASREGQGTEAFF. In DNA, the CDR3 is TGTGCCAGCAGAGAGGGACAGGGCACTGAAGCTTTCTTT.

The chain couples TRBV28 to TRBJ1-5, with D tentatively TRBD1 (5 bases). This CDR3 region has 14 residues. Per the germline V gene, CDR1 is MDHEN and CDR2 is SYDVKM. V lost 3 bases and J lost 8, with 14 bases in between. The CDR3 protein is CASSLVGGDKPQHF. CDR3 in DNA: TGTGCCAGCAGTTTGGTCGGGGGTGATAAGCCCCAGCATTTT. The full variable domain, its missing parts supplied by reference TRBV28 and TRBJ1-5, is DVKVTQSSRYLVKRTGEKVFLECVQDMDHENMFWYRQDPGLGLRLIYFSYDVKMKEKGDIPEGYSVSREKKERFSLILESASTNQTSMYLCASSLVGGDKPQHFGDGTRLSIL.

This chain uses TRBV5-1 with TRBJ2-2; unclear D gene. The V end lost 7 bases, the J end lost 4 bases, and 14 bases lay between the germline ends. The CDR3 runs to 14 residues. CDR1 is SGHRS and CDR2 is YFSETQ in the germline V gene. The CDR3 region is CASVWQVGTGELFF. The CDR3 DNA is TGCGCCAGCGTCTGGCAAGTCGGCACCGGGGAGCTGTTTTTT.

The V gene is TRBV29-1, the J gene TRBJ1-4, with D unclear. Germline values: CDR1 SQVTM, CDR2 ANQGSEA. The CDR3 consists of 12 residues. Trimming cost V 5 bases and J 2 bases, with 6 bases left between them. The CDR3 region is CSVTVTNEKLFF. The DNA of the CDR3 is TGCAGCGTTACTGTGACTAATGAAAAACTGTTTTTT.

V is TRBV6-1 and J is TRBJ1-2, with D possibly matching TRBD1 (6 bases). The CDR3 is made up of 13 amino acids. CDR1 is MNHNS and CDR2 is SASEGT in the germline V gene. V was clipped by 6 bases and J by 4 bases, with 12 bases between them. CDR3 DNA: TGTGCCAGCAGAGAACAGGGTGGCTATGGCTACACCTTC. Protein sequence: CASREQGGYGYTF.

The V and J genes are TRBV18 and TRBJ2-2; the D is unclear. V lost 2 bases and J 0 bases, leaving 13 bases between the germline ends. The CDR3 is made up of 17 amino acids. From germline, CDR1 is KGHSH and CDR2 LQKENI. CDR3 DNA sequence: TGTGCCAGCTCACCAAACTACTACGATTCGAACACCGGGGAGCTGTTTTTT. Its protein is CASSPNYYDSNTGELFF.

This clone was observed a handful of times. The chain links TRBV28 to TRBJ1-2; D is unresolved. CDR1 and CDR2 from the germline V gene are MDHEN and SYDVKM. V shed 2 bases and J shed 4 bases, with 5 bases lying between them. CDR3 size: 12 residues. The CDR3 bases are TGTGCCAGCAGTTTAGCTGGCTATGGCTACACCTTC. This sequence encodes CASSLAGYGYTF.

The rearrangement joins TRBV6-6 to TRBJ1-4; 7 bases fit TRBD1. The CDR3 contains 14 residues. Trimming took 3 bases from V and 8 from J; bases not matched to a gene: 6. CDR1 MNHNY and CDR2 SVGAGI come from the germline V gene (reference sequence). CDR3 in amino acids: CASSYTGVGEKLFF. The CDR3 DNA reads as TGTGCCAGCAGTTATACAGGGGTAGGAGAAAAACTGTTTTTT.

As DNA, the CDR3 is TGTGCCAGCAGCCTTACAGGGGAACTCACAGATACGCAGTATTTT. It encodes CASSLTGELTDTQYF. The V call is TRBV5-4, the J call TRBJ2-3, with 7 bases identical to TRBD1. Per germline, CDR1 SGHNT and CDR2 YYREEE (reference sequence). The CDR3 sequence is 15 residues long. Trimming took 4 bases from V and 2 from J; bases not matched to a gene: 7.

The genes are TRBV2 and TRBJ2-2, with 8 bases aligning to TRBD1. CDR1 and CDR2 (germline): SNHLY, FYNNEI. This CDR3 has 13 amino acids. V was pared by 7 bases and J by 6 bases, with 4 bases of the junction left unmatched. CDR3 protein: CASKPGGSGELFF. The CDR3, as DNA: TGTGCCAGCAAACCAGGGGGCTCCGGGGAGCTGTTTTTT.

The chain uses TRBV7-9 and TRBJ1-1; D unclear. CDR3 length equals 15 residues. V lost 1 base to trimming and J lost 2 bases, with 11 bases between them. Germline V gene lookup returns CDR1 SEHNR and CDR2 FQNEAQ (reference sequence). The CDR3 sequence: CASSLGSGLNTEAFF. The CDR3 DNA follows: TGTGCCAGCAGCTTAGGATCGGGCCTTAACACTGAAGCTTTCTTT.

This sequence joins TRBV7-6 and TRBJ2-3; D may be TRBD1 or TRBD2 (5 bases each). This CDR3 is built from 14 residues. The germline CDR1 and CDR2 sequences are SGHVS and FNYEAQ. V was cut by 3 bases and J by 1 base, with 8 bases left in between. This CDR3 reads CASSLRGGTDTQYF. The CDR3, as DNA: TGTGCCAGCAGCTTGAGGGGAGGCACAGATACGCAGTATTTT.

The chain links TRBV7-9 to TRBJ1-1; 7 bases line up with TRBD1. J gave up 1 base and V 6 bases, and 17 bases lay outside the gene matches. Germline CDR1 reads SEHNR; CDR2 reads FQNEAQ (reference sequence). The CDR3 loop spans 18 amino acids. CDR3 loop: CASRPNSPGGIWNTEAFF. CDR3 coding DNA: TGTGCCAGCAGACCAAATAGTCCAGGGGGTATTTGGAACACTGAAGCTTTCTTT.